One and the same sample provided the 13 T cell receptor beta chains below, sequenced in a study of radiotherapy plus CTLA-4 blockade in lung cancer. Sequenced by immunoSEQ multiplex PCR; TCRdb stores in-frame clones only, minus some. Among under 55,000 clones listed, roughly three quarters were seen once. Sequenced here: peripheral blood, sampled from a patient treated with radiotherapy plus ipilimumab. All receptors derive from a human donor with non-small cell lung cancer who had a partial response to radiotherapy plus ipilimumab.

The rearrangement links TRBV5-4 to TRBJ1-4; 11 bases line up with TRBD1. CDR1 is SGHNT, CDR2 YYREEE, per germline (reference sequence). The J segment lost 5 bases and the V segment lost 4 bases, leaving 16 bases of the junction unmatched. The CDR3 is 19 residues long. The CDR3 DNA sequence: TGTGCCAGCAGCCCGAGTCCCGGGACAGGGGGACCAAGGAATGAAAAACTGTTTTTT. It translates to CASSPSPGTGGPRNEKLFF.

The chain employs TRBV6-5 and TRBJ2-7; TRBD1 is a possible D gene (6 bases). Germline V gene sequence: CDR1 MNHEY, CDR2 SVGAGI. This CDR3 comprises 13 residues. Trimming left V 5 bases short and J 0 bases short, with 8 bases between. The CDR3 DNA reads TGTGCCAGCAGTCGACAGGTCTCCTACGAGCAGTACTTC. Translation gives CASSRQVSYEQYF.

This clone has a handful of counts. The rearrangement links TRBV5-4 to TRBJ1-1; D unresolved. Trimming took 2 bases from V and 1 from J, leaving 6 bases between them. Germline CDR1 and CDR2: SGHNT and YYREEE (reference sequence). The length of the CDR3 is 13 residues. The CDR3 spells CASSFTGNTEAFF. CDR3 sequence (DNA): TGTGCCAGCAGCTTCACGGGGAACACTGAAGCTTTCTTT. Looking up the rest from reference TRBV5-4 and TRBJ1-1 gives the full variable domain: ETGVTQSPTHLIKTRGQQVTLRCSSQSGHNTVSWYQQALGQGPQFIFQYYREEENGRGNFPPRFSGLQFPNYSSELNVNALELDDSALYLCASSFTGNTEAFFGQGTRLTVV.

This clone appeared a single time. This chain connects TRBV5-6 to TRBJ1-2; tentatively, D is TRBD1 (5 bases). Trimming took 7 bases from V and 3 from J, leaving 16 bases between them. This CDR3 spans 14 amino acids. The germline V gene has CDR1 SGHDT and CDR2 YYEEEE. This chain's CDR3 is CASSTRQFYYGYTF. The CDR3 region has the DNA TGTGCCAGCTCTACCAGACAGTTCTACTATGGCTACACCTTC.

This clone has a handful of counts. This chain links TRBV7-9 with TRBJ1-6, with 7 positions matching TRBD1. The CDR3 contains 14 residues. Unmatched junction bases numbered 5, after V lost 5 bases and J lost 7 bases. Germline values: CDR1 SEHNR, CDR2 FQNEAQ (reference sequence). The CDR3 nucleotides are TGTGCCAGCAGCGGAGGGACAGACAATTCACCCCTCCACTTT. This sequence encodes CASSGGTDNSPLHF.

The chain recombines TRBV29-1 with TRBJ2-7, with 8 bases that match TRBD1. V lost 6 bases and J lost 3; bases outside the gene matches: 7. Germline V gene lookup returns CDR1 SQVTM and CDR2 ANQGSEA. The CDR3 length is 13 residues. The CDR3 DNA reads as TGCAGCGTGATGACAGGGGACATCTACGAGCAGTACTTC. It specifies CSVMTGDIYEQYF.

This clone was seen only a few times. The chain recombines TRBV19 with TRBJ1-1; D remains unclear. The V end was cut by 2 bases, the J end by 4 bases, with 11 bases between. This CDR3 region has 14 residues. Germline CDR1 reads LNHDA; CDR2 reads SQIVND (reference sequence). The CDR3 DNA follows: TGTGCCAGTAGTATATGGCGGGAGGGCACTGAAGCTTTCTTT. Translation gives CASSIWREGTEAFF.

This rearrangement joins TRBV7-2 to TRBJ2-1, with D perhaps TRBD1 (5 bases). The CDR3 spans 13 residues. With 5 bases removed from V and 5 bases from J, the gap between germline ends came to 10 bases. Germline CDR1 SGHTA, CDR2 FQGNSA. The CDR3 spells CASSARRDNEQFF. The CDR3, as DNA: TGTGCCAGCAGCGCCCGCAGGGACAATGAGCAGTTCTTC.

This clone was counted a single time. This chain uses TRBV19 with TRBJ2-3, with a weak D call TRBD2 (5 bases). Germline CDR1 LNHDA, CDR2 SQIVND (reference sequence). The CDR3 contains 15 residues. Trimming left V 1 base short and J 5 bases short, with 13 bases between. The CDR3 sequence is CASSIAEVKGDTQYF. The CDR3 DNA reads TGTGCCAGTAGTATAGCGGAGGTGAAAGGAGATACGCAGTATTTT.

By sample fraction, this clone is medium-sized. The gene calls are TRBV5-1 and TRBJ2-7, with D perhaps matching TRBD2 (5 bases). The CDR3 runs to 13 residues. The V end was cut by 2 bases, the J end by 2 bases, with 8 bases between. Germline CDR1 is SGHRS and CDR2 is YFSETQ. CDR3 in amino acids: CASSFGETYEQYF. CDR3 nucleotide sequence: TGCGCCAGCAGCTTCGGGGAAACCTACGAGCAGTACTTC.

The sample holds a few counts of this clone. The chain uses TRBV7-9 and TRBJ2-4; D is perhaps TRBD1 (5 bases). The CDR3 is 14 residues long. CDR1 and CDR2 (germline): SEHNR, FQNEAQ (reference sequence). Trimming shortened V by 3 bases and J by 6 bases, and 12 bases separated the two germline ends. The CDR3 reads CASSFRQTANIQYF. In DNA, the CDR3 is TGTGCCAGCAGCTTTCGACAGACCGCAAACATTCAGTACTTC.

In DNA, the CDR3 is TGCAGCGTTGGGACAGGGGGAGAGACCCAGTACTTC. It codes for CSVGTGGETQYF. V and J are TRBV29-1 and TRBJ2-5, with 10 bases lining up with TRBD1. Trimming took 4 bases from V and 4 from J; bases not matched to a gene: 0. This CDR3 has 12 residues. From germline, CDR1 is SQVTM and CDR2 ANQGSEA.

This chain links TRBV4-3 with TRBJ1-3; D gene ambiguous. The CDR3 is made up of 16 amino acids. CDR1 is LGHNA, CDR2 YSLEER, per germline. V was shortened by 3 bases and J by 7 bases, with 19 bases between the two germline ends. CDR3 coding DNA: TGCGCCAGCAGCCAGGAGGCCTTCTCCTCTAAGAACACCATATATTTT. Residues: CASSQEAFSSKNTIYF.